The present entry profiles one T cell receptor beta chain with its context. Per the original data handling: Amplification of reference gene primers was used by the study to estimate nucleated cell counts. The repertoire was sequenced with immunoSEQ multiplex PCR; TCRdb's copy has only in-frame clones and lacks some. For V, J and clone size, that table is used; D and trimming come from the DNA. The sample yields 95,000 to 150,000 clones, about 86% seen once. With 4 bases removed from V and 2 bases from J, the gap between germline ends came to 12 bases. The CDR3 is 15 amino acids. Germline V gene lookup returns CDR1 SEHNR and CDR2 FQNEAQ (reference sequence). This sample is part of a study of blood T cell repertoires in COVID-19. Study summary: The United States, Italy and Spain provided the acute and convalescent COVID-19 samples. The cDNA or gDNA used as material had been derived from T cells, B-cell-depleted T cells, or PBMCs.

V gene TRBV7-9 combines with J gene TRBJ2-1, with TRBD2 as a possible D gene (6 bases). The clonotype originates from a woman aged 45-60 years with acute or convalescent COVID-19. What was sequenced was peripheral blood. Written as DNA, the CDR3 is TGTGCCAGCAGCTGGGGATCTAGCGCCTACAATGAGCAGTTCTTC. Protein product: CASSWGSSAYNEQFF.